The 12 T cell receptor beta chains given below trace back to one sample, sequenced in a study of blood T cell repertoires in COVID-19. Clones were sequenced by immunoSEQ multiplex PCR, and TCRdb holds only the in-frame ones, with some missing. The data hold under 200,000 clones, with roughly nine tenths observed a single time. The sample was peripheral blood. The receptors were sampled from a woman in her 70s with acute or convalescent COVID-19.

The chain joins TRBV4-3 to TRBJ1-6; D might be TRBD1 (5 bases). Germline lookup yields CDR1 LGHNA and CDR2 YSLEER. Between the trimmed V and J ends, which lost 0 bases and 7 bases, there was a span of 13 bases. The CDR3 sequence is 16 residues long. The chain's CDR3 is CASSQDPGGKNSPLHF. The CDR3 DNA reads as TGCGCCAGCAGCCAAGATCCGGGGGGTAAGAATTCACCCCTCCACTTT.

The chain links TRBV5-4 to TRBJ2-1; the match to TRBD2 covers 8 bases. The CDR3 consists of 17 residues. Unmatched junction bases numbered 15, after V lost 2 bases and J lost 8 bases. Germline V gene sequence: CDR1 SGHNT, CDR2 YYREEE (reference sequence). CDR3 sequence (DNA): TGTGCCAGCAGCTTAACGAAAGGGACTAGGATTCCCCATGAGCAGTTCTTC. Translated: CASSLTKGTRIPHEQFF.

The chain carries TRBV20-1 and TRBJ1-1; unclear D gene. Germline CDR1 reads DFQATT; CDR2 reads SNEGSKA (reference sequence). Trimming left V 5 bases short and J 0 bases short, with 4 bases between. The CDR3 covers 11 residues. CDR3 sequence (DNA): TGCAGTGCTCGGGTGAACACTGAAGCTTTCTTT. This translates into CSARVNTEAFF.

In its sample, this clone was seen once. CDR3 loop: CASSSRNSGANVLTF. In nucleotides, the CDR3 is TGTGCCAGCAGTTCCAGGAACTCTGGGGCCAACGTCCTGACTTTC. The rearrangement links TRBV6-2 or TRBV6-3 to TRBJ2-6, with D unclear. The CDR3 is 15 amino acids. Trimming cost V 4 bases and J 0 bases, with 7 bases left between them. Germline V gene data show CDR1 as MNHEY and CDR2 as SVGEGT.

This clone has just a few counts. The genes are TRBV20-1 and TRBJ2-4; 7 bases line up with TRBD1. The CDR3 runs to 15 residues. Per the germline V gene, CDR1 is DFQATT and CDR2 is SNEGSKA (reference sequence). V was pared by 3 bases and J by 0 bases, with 5 bases of the junction left unmatched. The CDR3 here is CSASTGVLAKNIQYF. In DNA form, the CDR3 reads TGCAGTGCTAGTACAGGGGTACTAGCCAAAAACATTCAGTACTTC.

The V gene is TRBV5-4, the J gene TRBJ2-3; the D gene is possibly TRBD1 (6 bases). The CDR3 has 15 residues. Germline-derived CDR1 and CDR2 are SGHNT and YYREEE (reference sequence). The germline V and J ends were trimmed by 4 bases and 2 bases, with 14 bases remaining between them. CDR3 protein: CASSRTRDITDTQYF. The CDR3 nucleotides are TGTGCCAGCAGCCGTACTAGGGACATCACAGATACGCAGTATTTT.

This rearrangement joins TRBV15 to TRBJ2-5; D unclear. The CDR3 has 16 amino acids. From germline, CDR1 is LNHNV and CDR2 YYDKDF (reference sequence). V was shortened by 1 base and J by 5 bases, with 17 bases between the two germline ends. In nucleotides, the CDR3 is TGTGCCACCAGCAGAGTACAATATAACCCATCGGAGACCCAGTACTTC. It translates to CATSRVQYNPSETQYF.

The V gene is TRBV7-2, the J gene TRBJ2-6; a possible D gene is TRBD2 (6 bases). Trimming stripped 1 base from V and 0 bases from J, with 16 bases between. The CDR3 runs 19 residues. CDR1 is SGHTA, CDR2 FQGNSA, per germline. CDR3 DNA: TGTGCCAGCAGCTTAGTAGGGGCGGGGTTTAGCTCTGGGGCCAACGTCCTGACTTTC. It encodes CASSLVGAGFSSGANVLTF.

The chain employs TRBV19 and TRBJ1-5; TRBD1 aligns across 9 bases. Germline CDR1 LNHDA, CDR2 SQIVND (reference sequence). The trim removed 5 bases at V and 6 bases at J, leaving 11 bases unmatched. The CDR3 totals 16 residues. The CDR3 is CASSPIPGQGFQPQHF. The CDR3 nucleotides are TGTGCCAGTAGTCCCATCCCGGGACAGGGCTTTCAGCCCCAGCATTTT.

This chain joins TRBV6-5 and TRBJ1-5; D gene uncertain. Between the trimmed V and J ends, which lost 11 bases and 6 bases, there was a span of 17 bases. The germline V gene encodes CDR1 MNHEY and CDR2 SVGAGI. The CDR3 contains 13 residues. The CDR3 loop is CAAAYLPPQPQHF. CDR3 in DNA: TGTGCCGCGGCCTACCTGCCCCCTCAGCCCCAGCATTTT.

At least ten counts were recorded for this clone. The gene calls are TRBV6-2 or TRBV6-3 and TRBJ2-7; 8 positions agree with TRBD2. This CDR3 contains 16 residues. Per the germline V gene, CDR1 is MNHEY and CDR2 is SVGEGT. J lost 3 bases, V lost 5 bases, and 12 bases had no gene match. CDR3 coding DNA: TGTGCCAGCAGTGCGTTTGGAGCGGGAGACGGCTACGAGCAGTACTTC. Encoded protein: CASSAFGAGDGYEQYF.

The chain recombines TRBV4-2 with TRBJ2-3; tentative D call: TRBD2 (7 bases). Trimming shortened V by 1 base and J by 4 bases, and 24 bases separated the two germline ends. This CDR3 has 19 residues. The germline gives CDR1 LGHNA, CDR2 YNFKEQ. The CDR3 bases are TGTGCCAGCAGCCAAGCTACAGGGTGGCGGGGGCCTGGCCCAGATACGCAGTATTTT. Protein product: CASSQATGWRGPGPDTQYF.